These T cell receptor beta chains were read from a single sample in a study of Graves' ophthalmopathy and Graves' hyperthyroidism. TCRdb reanalysed the multiplex PCR reads using MiXCR and keeps one entry per CDR3 protein. Here the sample spans just over 600,000 distinct CDR3 sequences, about a fifth being singletons. Sequencing was performed on peripheral blood. These receptors were obtained from a young woman with stable Graves' hyperthyroidism. Some clones in this sample may be carry-over from other donors' samples. CDR3s include the opening cysteine and the closing phenylalanine or tryptophan. D genes are given only for firm matches. Some rows have no size entry. The others give once, few or many, or a class for an expanded clone.

D,size,J,V,DNA,CDR3
TRBD2,many,TRBJ2-5,TRBV9,TGTGCCAGCAGCGTCAGCGGGGGGGCCATGGAGACCCAGTACTTC,CASSVSGGAMETQYF
TRBD1,many,TRBJ2-7,TRBV19,TGTGCCAGTAGTATCGCTACCGGGACAGTTTCTTACGAGCAGTACTTC,CASSIATGTVSYEQYF
NA,few,TRBJ1-3,TRBV12-3/TRBV12-4,TGTGCCAGCAGTCCAAACGGGGTTCCTGGAAACACCATATATTTT,CASSPNGVPGNTIYF
NA,NA,TRBJ2-7,TRBV3-1,TGTGCCAGCAGCCAACTAGGGAAAGGATACGAGCAGTACTTC,CASSQLGKGYEQYF
NA,many,TRBJ2-7,TRBV6-1,TGTGCCAGCAGTGAGACTACTATTACCTACGAGCAGTACTTC,CASSETTITYEQYF
NA,few,TRBJ1-1,TRBV10-2,TGCGCCAGCAGTGAGAGACAGGCGGACACTGAAGCTTTCTTT,CASSERQADTEAFF
NA,many,TRBJ1-1,TRBV12-3/TRBV12-4,TGTGCCAGCAGTTTAGATAGGGCCCTGAACACTGAAGCTTTCTTT,CASSLDRALNTEAFF
NA,many,TRBJ1-1,TRBV6-5,TGTGCCAGCAGTCTAGAGGGGACGGAGGTTCCCACTGAAGCTTTCTTT,CASSLEGTEVPTEAFF
NA,many,TRBJ1-1,TRBV24-1,TGTGCCACCAGAGGGCTCGCGAACACTGAAGCTTTCTTT,CATRGLANTEAFF
NA,many,TRBJ2-7,TRBV10-3,TGTGCCATCAGTGAGTCTATCGAAGGGGCCAGCGGCTCCTACGAGCAGTACTTC,CAISESIEGASGSYEQYF
NA,many,TRBJ2-7,TRBV10-1,TGCGCCAGCAGTATTGGGGCGGAACCCTACGAGCAGTACTTC,CASSIGAEPYEQYF
NA,many,TRBJ1-2,TRBV6-5,TGTGCCAGCACCCCGGGACTGGTGAACTATGGCTACACCTTC,CASTPGLVNYGYTF
NA,once,TRBJ1-2,TRBV29-1,TGCAGCGTTGTCGGGGTGGGTGGCTACACCTTC,CSVVGVGGYTF
NA,NA,TRBJ1-1,TRBV12-3/TRBV12-4,TGTGCCACCATGTCGGATATGGTGACACAGCTAAACACTGAAGCTTTCTTT,CATMSDMVTQLNTEAFF
NA,many,TRBJ2-7,TRBV6-5,TGTGCCAGCAGTTACTCCGAGGGCTACGAGCAGTACTTC,CASSYSEGYEQYF
TRBD1,many,TRBJ1-1,TRBV12-3/TRBV12-4,TGTGCCAGCAGTTTACCGGGACAGGGCCACACTGAAGCTTTCTTT,CASSLPGQGHTEAFF
NA,NA,TRBJ2-2,TRBV6-1,TGTGCCAGCAGTGGTGACAGAACCACCGGGGAGCTGTTTTTT,CASSGDRTTGELFF
TRBD1,many,TRBJ2-7,TRBV29-1,TGCAGCGTTGAACAGGGGGCAGCCTCCTACGAGCAGTACTTC,CSVEQGAASYEQYF
TRBD1,many,TRBJ2-7,TRBV6-5,TGTGCCAGCAGTAACGGGGGACAGGGGGCCAAGGAGCAGTACTTC,CASSNGGQGAKEQYF
NA,NA,TRBJ1-5,TRBV3-1,TGTGCCAGCAGCCAAGATTTGACCAGGGGCCAGCCCCAGCATTTT,CASSQDLTRGQPQHF
NA,many,TRBJ2-7,TRBV28,TGTGCCAGCACCGCGCAGGGAGTCTACGAGCAGTACTTC,CASTAQGVYEQYF
TRBD1,many,TRBJ1-6,TRBV12-3/TRBV12-4,TGTGCCAGCAGTTCCTGGGACAGGAGTAATTCACCCCTCCACTTT,CASSSWDRSNSPLHF
NA,many,TRBJ2-7,TRBV5-1,TGCGCCAGCAGCCAGTCGACAATGGCCTACGAGCAGTACTTC,CASSQSTMAYEQYF
NA,many,TRBJ1-1,TRBV20-1,TGCAGTGCCCCAAATAGGAACACTGAAGCTTTCTTT,CSAPNRNTEAFF
NA,many,TRBJ1-2,TRBV10-3,TGTGCCATCAGTGTCTCAGGGCGAAACTATGGCTACACCTTC,CAISVSGRNYGYTF
TRBD2,NA,TRBJ2-7,TRBV2,TGTGCCAGCAGTGATGGACTAGCGGGAGTGCAATACGAGCAGTACTTC,CASSDGLAGVQYEQYF
NA,many,TRBJ2-7,TRBV7-9,TGTGCCAGCAGCTTAGTGCCCGGAAGTGGGGAGCAGTACTTC,CASSLVPGSGEQYF
NA,many,TRBJ1-5,TRBV12-5,TGTGCTAGTGGTTTGGGACGCATCAATCAGCCCCAGCATTTT,CASGLGRINQPQHF
NA,NA,TRBJ1-5,TRBV6-1,TGTGCCAGCAGTGAAAAGGGACGGCGCAATCAGCCCCAGCATTTT,CASSEKGRRNQPQHF
NA,many,TRBJ1-1,TRBV12-3/TRBV12-4,TGTGCCAGCAGTTTAGATTACCGCACTGAAGCTTTCTTT,CASSLDYRTEAFF
NA,NA,TRBJ1-5,TRBV7-2,TGTGCCAGCAGCTTAAGCGGGACAAACACTGGGCCCCAGCATTTT,CASSLSGTNTGPQHF
NA,many,TRBJ2-7,TRBV29-1,TGCAGCGTTGGGACGCCGAATAACTACGAGCAGTACTTC,CSVGTPNNYEQYF
NA,many,TRBJ2-5,TRBV5-1,TGCGCCAGCAGCCAGGACACCTACCAAGAGACCCAGTACTTC,CASSQDTYQETQYF
NA,NA,TRBJ1-5,TRBV11-2,TGTGCCAGCAGCCCCCGGATGGGTCCCAATCAGCCCCAGCATTTT,CASSPRMGPNQPQHF
NA,many,TRBJ2-5,TRBV5-6,TGTGCCAGCCGCCGGCGGTGGCTAGCGAGCCTGAGGGAGACCCAGTACTTC,CASRRRWLASLRETQYF
TRBD1,many,TRBJ2-7,TRBV20-1,TGCAGTACTAGAAGAGGGGGCAGACCCTACGAGCAGTACTTC,CSTRRGGRPYEQYF
NA,many,TRBJ2-5,TRBV27,TGTGCCAGCAGTGACAGCATACAAGAGACCCAGTACTTC,CASSDSIQETQYF
TRBD1,few,TRBJ1-1,TRBV12-3/TRBV12-4,TGTGCCAGCAGTCCCGGGACAGGGGGTCTTTCGGGAGCTTTCTTT,CASSPGTGGLSGAFF
TRBD2,NA,TRBJ2-5,TRBV12-3/TRBV12-4,TGTGCCAGCAGTTTAGCGCATGGGACTAGCGGGGGGGCGGTGGAGACCCAGTACTTC,CASSLAHGTSGGAVETQYF
NA,many,TRBJ1-2,TRBV19,TGTGCCAGTAGTGTGGGGCCGACTCTCTATGGCTACACCTTC,CASSVGPTLYGYTF
NA,few,TRBJ2-5,TRBV28,TGTGCCTCCAATAGGGGGGTTCGGGAGACCCAGTACTTC,CASNRGVRETQYF
TRBD1,many,TRBJ2-7,TRBV6-2/TRBV6-3,TGTGCCAGCAGTCGGACAGGAATAACCTACGAGCAGTACTTC,CASSRTGITYEQYF
TRBD1,many,TRBJ1-6,TRBV19,TGTGCCAGTAGTCCCCGGGACAGAGATTCACCCCTCCACTTT,CASSPRDRDSPLHF
NA,many,TRBJ2-7,TRBV3-1,TGTGCCAGCTCCTTGGATAGGATCGACGAGCAGTACTTC,CASSLDRIDEQYF
TRBD1,few,TRBJ2-5,TRBV12-5,TGTGCTAGTGGCCCCCGGGACAGGGGCGTCGAGACCCAGTACTTC,CASGPRDRGVETQYF
NA,many,TRBJ1-2,TRBV24-1,TGTGCCACCAGTGATCCGGACAGTGGTAACTATGGCTACACCTTC,CATSDPDSGNYGYTF
NA,few,TRBJ2-2,TRBV3-1,TGTGCCAGCAGCCAATCCGGGACACTGGGCGGGGAGCTGCTTTTT,CASSQSGTLGGELLF
TRBD2,many,TRBJ2-2,TRBV5-1,TGCGCCAGCAGCTGGATTAGCGGGGCTTCGAACACCGGGGAGCTGTTTTTT,CASSWISGASNTGELFF
NA,many,TRBJ1-3,TRBV28,TGTGCCAGCAGTTATACAGTAGTCTCTGGAAACACCATATATTTT,CASSYTVVSGNTIYF
TRBD1,many,TRBJ2-4,TRBV6-8,TGTGCCAGCAGTTACTACCGGGACAGGGCATCCCACGAATACTTC,CASSYYRDRASHEYF
TRBD1,many,TRBJ1-1,TRBV6-1,TGTGCCAGCAAAACATACAGGGGACTGAACACTGAAGCTTTCTTT,CASKTYRGLNTEAFF
NA,many,TRBJ1-1,TRBV7-6,TGTGCCAGCAGCTTAAATGGGGGCTTAAGGAACACTGAAGCTTTCTTT,CASSLNGGLRNTEAFF
TRBD1,many,TRBJ2-5,TRBV6-1,TGTGCCAGCAGTGCTATATTCGGGACAGAGGGGAAGGAGGAGACCCAGTACTTC,CASSAIFGTEGKEETQYF
NA,many,TRBJ1-2,TRBV11-2,TGTGCCAGCAGCTCCTGGGCGATAAATGGCTACACCTTC,CASSSWAINGYTF
TRBD1,NA,TRBJ1-2,TRBV6-5,TGTGCCAGCAGCACTCGGACAGGGCCTTATGGCTACACCTTC,CASSTRTGPYGYTF
NA,many,TRBJ1-5,TRBV12-3/TRBV12-4,TGTGCCAGCAGTCCTTTAGGACAGCCCCAGCATTTT,CASSPLGQPQHF